This TCR beta chain originates from a study of control samples from healthy donors and cancer patients. Using immunoSEQ multiplex PCR, the repertoire was profiled, and TCRdb retains in-frame clones only, with some absent. The data contain 150,000 or so clones, almost 90% of them seen just once; the ten biggest clones take up 4.5% to 6%. The ends lost 7 bases at V and 1 base at J; junction bases unmatched: 3. This CDR3 is 13 amino acids long. CDR1 is LNHDA, CDR2 SQIVND, per germline (reference sequence). The TCR was taken from a woman aged 25 to 39 in good health. The chain has TRBV19 and TRBJ2-5; 7 nucleotides align to TRBD2. The specimen was blood. As DNA, the CDR3 is TGTGCCAGTAAGCCGGGGGGCCAAGAGACCCAGTACTTC. Translation: CASKPGGQETQYF. The full variable domain, its missing parts supplied by reference TRBV19 and TRBJ2-5, is DGGITQSPKYLFRKEGQNVTLSCEQNLNHDAMYWYRQDPGQGLRLIYYSQIVNDFQKGDIAEGYSVSREKKESFPLTVTSAQKNPTAFYLCASKPGGQETQYFGPGTRLLVL.